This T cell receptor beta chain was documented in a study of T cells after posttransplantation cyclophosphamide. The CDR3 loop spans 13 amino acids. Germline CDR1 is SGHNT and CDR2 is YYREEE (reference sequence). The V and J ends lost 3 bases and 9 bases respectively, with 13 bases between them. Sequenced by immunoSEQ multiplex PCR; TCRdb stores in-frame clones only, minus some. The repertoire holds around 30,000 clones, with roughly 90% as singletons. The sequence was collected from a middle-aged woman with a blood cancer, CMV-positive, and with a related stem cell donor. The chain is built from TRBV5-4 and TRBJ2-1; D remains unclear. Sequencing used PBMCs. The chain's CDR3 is CASSSRGPSEQFF. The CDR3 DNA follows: TGTGCCAGCAGCTCCCGAGGCCCAAGTGAGCAGTTCTTC.